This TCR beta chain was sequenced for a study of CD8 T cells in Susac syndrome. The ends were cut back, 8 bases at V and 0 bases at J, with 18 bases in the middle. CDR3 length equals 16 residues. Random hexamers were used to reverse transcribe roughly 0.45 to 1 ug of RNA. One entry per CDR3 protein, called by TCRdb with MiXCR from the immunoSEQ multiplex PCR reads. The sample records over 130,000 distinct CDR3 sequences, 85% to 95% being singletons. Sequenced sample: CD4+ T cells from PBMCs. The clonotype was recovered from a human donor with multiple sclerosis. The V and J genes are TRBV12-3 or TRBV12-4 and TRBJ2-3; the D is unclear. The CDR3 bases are TGTGCCAGCCGAACCCGAAGCGAGCACAGCACAGATACGCAGTATTTT. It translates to CASRTRSEHSTDTQYF.